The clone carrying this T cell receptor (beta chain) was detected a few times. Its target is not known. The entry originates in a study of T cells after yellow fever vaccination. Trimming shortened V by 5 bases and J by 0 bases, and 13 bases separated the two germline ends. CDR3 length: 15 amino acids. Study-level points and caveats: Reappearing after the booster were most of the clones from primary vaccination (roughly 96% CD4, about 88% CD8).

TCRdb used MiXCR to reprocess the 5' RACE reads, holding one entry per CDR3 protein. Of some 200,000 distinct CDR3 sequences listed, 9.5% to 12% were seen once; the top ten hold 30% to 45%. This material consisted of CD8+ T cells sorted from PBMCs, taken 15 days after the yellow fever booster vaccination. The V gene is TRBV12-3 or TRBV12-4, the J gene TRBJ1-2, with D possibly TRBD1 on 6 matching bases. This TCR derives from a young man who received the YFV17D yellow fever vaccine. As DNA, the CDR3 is TGTGCCAGCAGTCGCGGACAGATACCTAACTATGGCTACACCTTC. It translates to CASSRGQIPNYGYTF.